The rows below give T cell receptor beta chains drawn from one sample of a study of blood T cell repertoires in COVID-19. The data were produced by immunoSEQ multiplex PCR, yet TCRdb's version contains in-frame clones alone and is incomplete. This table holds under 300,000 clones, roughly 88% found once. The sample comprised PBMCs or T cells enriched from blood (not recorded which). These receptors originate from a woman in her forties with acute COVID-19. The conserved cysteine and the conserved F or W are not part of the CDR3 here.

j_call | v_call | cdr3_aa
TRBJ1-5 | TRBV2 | ASSDGRAGNQPQH
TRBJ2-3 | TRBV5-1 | ASSLDSFSNTDTQY
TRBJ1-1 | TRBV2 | ASSLSSLTEAF
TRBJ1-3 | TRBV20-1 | SASPDSLSGNTIY
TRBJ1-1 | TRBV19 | ASSKGQFAEAF
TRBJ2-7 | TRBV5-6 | ASSLFSGREQY
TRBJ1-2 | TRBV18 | ASSREDRAYGYT
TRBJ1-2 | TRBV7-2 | ASSLAATALYGYT
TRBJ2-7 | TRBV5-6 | ASTSSYSRGMRRYEQY
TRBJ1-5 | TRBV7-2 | ASSPTGRGQPQH
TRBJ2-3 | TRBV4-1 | ASSQDSVRSDTQY
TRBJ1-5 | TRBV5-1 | ASSLAGAPNQPQH
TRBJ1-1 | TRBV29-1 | SVAGQGVVEAF
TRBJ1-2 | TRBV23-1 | ASSHKESLTGGYGYT
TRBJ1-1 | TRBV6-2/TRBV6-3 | ASSSRGLNTEAF
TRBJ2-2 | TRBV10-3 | AISDTSGRRTGELF
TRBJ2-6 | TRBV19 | ASSMSSGSGANVLT
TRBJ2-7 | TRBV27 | ASSHSRREQY
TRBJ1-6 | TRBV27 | ASRLGQGGAPLH
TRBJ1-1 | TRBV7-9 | ASSLLQGATEAF
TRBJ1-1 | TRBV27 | ASSPTGQKNTEAF
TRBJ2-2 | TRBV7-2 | ASSLRGRLAGELF
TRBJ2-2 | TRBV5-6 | ASSLFTLDTGELF
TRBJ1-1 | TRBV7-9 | ASSLIGGTEAF
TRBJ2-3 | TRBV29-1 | SASRLAGVADTQY
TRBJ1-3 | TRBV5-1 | ASSLQALGHRVSGNTIY
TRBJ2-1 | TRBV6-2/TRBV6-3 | ASSMDRVTVNEQF
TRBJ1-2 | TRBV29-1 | SLDRVYGYT
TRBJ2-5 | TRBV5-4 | ASSPRRGQGAGETQY
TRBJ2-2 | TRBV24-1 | ATSDFSAVNTGELF
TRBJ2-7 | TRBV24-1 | ATSASGTGGFGEQY